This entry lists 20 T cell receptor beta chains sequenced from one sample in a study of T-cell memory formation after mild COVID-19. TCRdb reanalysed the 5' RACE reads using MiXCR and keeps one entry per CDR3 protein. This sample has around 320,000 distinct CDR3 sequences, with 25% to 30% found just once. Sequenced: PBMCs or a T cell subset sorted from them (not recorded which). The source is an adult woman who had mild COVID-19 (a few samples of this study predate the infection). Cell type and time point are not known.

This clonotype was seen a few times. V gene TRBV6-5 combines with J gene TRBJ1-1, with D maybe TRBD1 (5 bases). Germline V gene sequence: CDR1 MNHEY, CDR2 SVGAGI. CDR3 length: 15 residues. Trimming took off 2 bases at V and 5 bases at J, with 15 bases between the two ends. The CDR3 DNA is TGTGCCAGCAGTTACGGGGGGGGAGGTAGGACTGAAGCTTTCTTT. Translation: CASSYGGGGRTEAFF.

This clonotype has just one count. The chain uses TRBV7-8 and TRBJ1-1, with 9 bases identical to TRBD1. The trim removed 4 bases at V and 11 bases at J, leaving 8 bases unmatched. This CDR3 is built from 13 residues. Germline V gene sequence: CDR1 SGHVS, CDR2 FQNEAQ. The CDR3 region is CASSSDRGWTAFF. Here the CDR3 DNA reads TGTGCCAGCAGCTCCGACAGGGGGTGGACGGCTTTCTTT.

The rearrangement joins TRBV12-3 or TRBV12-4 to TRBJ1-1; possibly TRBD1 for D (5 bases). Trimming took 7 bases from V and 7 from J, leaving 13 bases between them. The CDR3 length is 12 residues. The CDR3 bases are TGTGCCAGCATCCCTAGAAGGGGTGAAGCTTTCTTT. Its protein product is CASIPRRGEAFF.

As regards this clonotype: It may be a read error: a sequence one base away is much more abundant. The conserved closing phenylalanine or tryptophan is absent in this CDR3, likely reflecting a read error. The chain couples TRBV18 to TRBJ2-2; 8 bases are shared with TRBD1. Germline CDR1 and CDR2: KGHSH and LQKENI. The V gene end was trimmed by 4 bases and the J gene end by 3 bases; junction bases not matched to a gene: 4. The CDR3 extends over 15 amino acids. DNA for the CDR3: TGTGCCAGCTCACGTACAGGGGGATACACCGGGGAGCTGTTTATT. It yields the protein CASSRTGGYTGELFI.

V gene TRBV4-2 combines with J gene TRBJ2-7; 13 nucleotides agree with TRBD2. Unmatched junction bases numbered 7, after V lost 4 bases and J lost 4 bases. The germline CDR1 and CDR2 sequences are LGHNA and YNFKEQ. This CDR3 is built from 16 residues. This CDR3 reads CASSPETSGRFYEQYF. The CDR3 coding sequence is TGTGCCAGCAGCCCCGAGACTAGCGGGAGGTTTTACGAGCAGTACTTC.

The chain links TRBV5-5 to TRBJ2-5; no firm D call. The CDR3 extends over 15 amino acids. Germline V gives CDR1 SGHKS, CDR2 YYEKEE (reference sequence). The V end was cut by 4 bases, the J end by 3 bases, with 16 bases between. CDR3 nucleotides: TGTGCCAGCAGCCCCCAATGGACCTCCAAAGAGACCCAGTACTTC. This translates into CASSPQWTSKETQYF. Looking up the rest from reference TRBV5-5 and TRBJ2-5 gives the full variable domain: DAGVTQSPTHLIKTRGQQVTLRCSPISGHKSVSWYQQVLGQGPQFIFQYYEKEERGRGNFPDRFSARQFPNYSSELNVNALLLGDSALYLCASSPQWTSKETQYFGPGTRLLVL.

CDR3: CASSEGGNYGYTF. The CDR3 region has the DNA TGTGCCAGCAGTGAAGGGGGTAACTATGGCTACACCTTC. This sequence joins TRBV25-1 and TRBJ1-2; tentatively, D is TRBD1 (5 bases). In germline, CDR1 is MGHDK, CDR2 SYGVNS. V was pared by 2 bases and J by 1 base, with 5 bases between. The CDR3 runs 13 residues.

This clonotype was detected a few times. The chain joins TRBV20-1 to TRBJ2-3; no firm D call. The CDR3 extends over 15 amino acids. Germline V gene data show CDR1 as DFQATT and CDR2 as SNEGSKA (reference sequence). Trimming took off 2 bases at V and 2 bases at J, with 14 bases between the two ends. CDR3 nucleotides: TGCAGTGCTAGAAGCACCCAAGGAGTCACAGATACGCAGTATTTT. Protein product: CSARSTQGVTDTQYF.

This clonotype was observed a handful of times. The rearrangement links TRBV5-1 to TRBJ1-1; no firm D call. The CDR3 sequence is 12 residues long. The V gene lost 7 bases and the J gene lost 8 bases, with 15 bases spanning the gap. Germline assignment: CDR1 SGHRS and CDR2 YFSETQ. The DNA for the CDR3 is TGCGCCAGCTCGAAGTCTGGGTCAGAAGCTTTCTTT. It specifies CASSKSGSEAFF.

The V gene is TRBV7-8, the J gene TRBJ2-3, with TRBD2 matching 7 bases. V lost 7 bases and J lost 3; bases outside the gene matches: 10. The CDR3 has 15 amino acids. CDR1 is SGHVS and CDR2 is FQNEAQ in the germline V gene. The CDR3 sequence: CASILGAGVTDTQYF. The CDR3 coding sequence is TGTGCCAGCATCCTTGGGGCGGGAGTGACAGATACGCAGTATTTT.

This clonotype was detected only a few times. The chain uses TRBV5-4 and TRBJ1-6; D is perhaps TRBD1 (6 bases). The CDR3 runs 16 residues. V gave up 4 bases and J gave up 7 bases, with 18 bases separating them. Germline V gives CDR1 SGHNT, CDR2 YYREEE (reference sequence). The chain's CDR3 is CASSPGQSRANSPLHF. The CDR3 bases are TGTGCCAGCAGCCCCGGACAGAGCCGCGCGAATTCACCCCTCCACTTT.

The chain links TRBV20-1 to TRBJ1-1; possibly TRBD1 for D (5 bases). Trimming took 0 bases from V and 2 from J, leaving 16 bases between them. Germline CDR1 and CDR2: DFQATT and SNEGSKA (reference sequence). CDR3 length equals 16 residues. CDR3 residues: CSARDHRLGYNTEAFF. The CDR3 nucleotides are TGCAGTGCTAGAGATCACAGGTTGGGTTACAACACTGAAGCTTTCTTT.

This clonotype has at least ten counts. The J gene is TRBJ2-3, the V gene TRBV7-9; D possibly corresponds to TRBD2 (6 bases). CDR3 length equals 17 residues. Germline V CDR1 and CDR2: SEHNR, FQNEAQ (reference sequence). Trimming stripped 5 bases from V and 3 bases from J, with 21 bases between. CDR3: CASSPGLAHKITDTQYF. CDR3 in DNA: TGTGCCAGCAGCCCCGGGCTAGCGCACAAGATAACAGATACGCAGTATTTT.

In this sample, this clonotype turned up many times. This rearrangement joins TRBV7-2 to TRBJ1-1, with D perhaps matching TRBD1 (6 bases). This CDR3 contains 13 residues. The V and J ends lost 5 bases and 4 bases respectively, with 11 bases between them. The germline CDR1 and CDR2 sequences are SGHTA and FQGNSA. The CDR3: CASSLSGVTEAFF. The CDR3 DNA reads TGTGCCAGCAGCCTTTCAGGGGTCACTGAAGCTTTCTTT. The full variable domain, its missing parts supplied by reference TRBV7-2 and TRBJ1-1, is GAGVSQSPSNKVTEKGKDVELRCDPISGHTALYWYRQSLGQGLEFLIYFQGNSAPDKSGLPSDRFSAERTGGSVSTLTIQRTQQEDSAVYLCASSLSGVTEAFFGQGTRLTVV.

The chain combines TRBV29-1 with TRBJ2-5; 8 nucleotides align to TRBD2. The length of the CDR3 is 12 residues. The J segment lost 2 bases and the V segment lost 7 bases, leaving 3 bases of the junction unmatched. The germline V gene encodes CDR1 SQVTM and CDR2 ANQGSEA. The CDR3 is CSGQRGQETQYF. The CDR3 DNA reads TGCAGCGGACAGCGGGGGCAAGAGACCCAGTACTTC. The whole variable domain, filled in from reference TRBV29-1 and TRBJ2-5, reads SAVISQKPSRDICQRGTSLTIQCQVDSQVTMMFWYRQQPGQSLTLIATANQGSEATYESGFVIDKFPISRPNLTFSTLTVSNMSPEDSSIYLCSGQRGQETQYFGPGTRLLVL.

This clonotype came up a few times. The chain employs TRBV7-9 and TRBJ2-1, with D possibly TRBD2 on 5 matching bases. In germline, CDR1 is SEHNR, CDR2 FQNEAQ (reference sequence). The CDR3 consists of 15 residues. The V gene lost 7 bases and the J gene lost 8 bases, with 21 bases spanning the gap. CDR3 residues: CASINDWLGVHEQFF. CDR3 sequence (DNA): TGTGCCAGCATCAATGACTGGCTCGGGGTCCATGAGCAGTTCTTC.

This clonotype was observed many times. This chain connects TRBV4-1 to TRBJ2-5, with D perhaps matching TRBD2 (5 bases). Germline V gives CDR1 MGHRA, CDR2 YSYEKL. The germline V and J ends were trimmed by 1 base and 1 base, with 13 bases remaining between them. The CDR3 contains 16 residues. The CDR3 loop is CASSQGEGTFQETQYF. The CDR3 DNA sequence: TGCGCCAGCAGCCAAGGTGAGGGAACTTTCCAAGAGACCCAGTACTTC.

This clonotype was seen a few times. CDR3 sequence: CASSLWLGAGNEQFF. In DNA form, the CDR3 reads TGTGCCAGCAGCTTATGGTTAGGAGCCGGAAATGAGCAGTTCTTC. V usage is TRBV7-3 and J usage is TRBJ2-1; no firm D call. Germline-derived CDR1 and CDR2 are SGHTA and FQGTGA. V lost 2 bases and J lost 7, with 15 bases in between. The length of the CDR3 is 15 residues. Together with reference TRBV7-3 and TRBJ2-1, the CDR3 gives the full variable domain: GAGVSQTPSNKVTEKGKYVELRCDPISGHTALYWYRQSLGQGPEFLIYFQGTGAADDSGLPNDRFFAVRPEGSVSTLKIQRTERGDSAVYLCASSLWLGAGNEQFFGPGTRLTVL.

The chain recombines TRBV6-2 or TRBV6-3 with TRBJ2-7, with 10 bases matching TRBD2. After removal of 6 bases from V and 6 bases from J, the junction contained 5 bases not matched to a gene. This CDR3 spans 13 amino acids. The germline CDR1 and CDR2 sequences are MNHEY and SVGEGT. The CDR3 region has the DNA TGTGCCAGCAGAGGGAGCGGGAGGGGCGAGCAGTACTTC. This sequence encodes CASRGSGRGEQYF.

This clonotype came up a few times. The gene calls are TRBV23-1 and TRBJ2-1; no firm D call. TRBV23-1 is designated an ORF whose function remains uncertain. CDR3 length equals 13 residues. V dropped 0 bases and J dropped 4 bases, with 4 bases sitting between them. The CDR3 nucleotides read TGCGCCAGCAGTCAATCGAAATACAATGAGCAGTTCTTC. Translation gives CASSQSKYNEQFF.